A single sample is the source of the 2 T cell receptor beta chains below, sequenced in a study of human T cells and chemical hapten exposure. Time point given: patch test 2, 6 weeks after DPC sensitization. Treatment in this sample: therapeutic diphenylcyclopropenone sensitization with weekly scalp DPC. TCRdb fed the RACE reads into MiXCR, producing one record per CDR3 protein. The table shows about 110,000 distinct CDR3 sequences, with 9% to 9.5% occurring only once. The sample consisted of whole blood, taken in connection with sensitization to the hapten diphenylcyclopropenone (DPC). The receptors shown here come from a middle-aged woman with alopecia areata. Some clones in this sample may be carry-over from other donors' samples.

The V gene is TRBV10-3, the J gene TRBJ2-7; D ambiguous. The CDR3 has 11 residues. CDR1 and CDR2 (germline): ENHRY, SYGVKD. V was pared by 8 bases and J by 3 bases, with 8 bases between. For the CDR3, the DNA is TGTGCCATCGGGCCGGACTACGAGCAGTACTTC. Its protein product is CAIGPDYEQYF.

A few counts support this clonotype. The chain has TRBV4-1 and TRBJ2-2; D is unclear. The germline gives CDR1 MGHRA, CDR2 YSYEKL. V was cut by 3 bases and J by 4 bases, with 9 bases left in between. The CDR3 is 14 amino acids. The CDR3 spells CASSHGTLTGELFF. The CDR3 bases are TGCGCCAGCAGCCACGGTACCCTCACCGGGGAGCTGTTTTTT.